This entry is about one T cell receptor (beta chain). Libraries were prepared by immunoSEQ multiplex PCR; TCRdb keeps only in-frame clonotypes and omits some of them. The sample shows 150,000 to 200,000 clones, roughly nine tenths of them seen only once. The data originate from a study of blood T cell repertoires in COVID-19. On the study more broadly: Spain, Italy and the United States supplied samples that represented acute and convalescent COVID-19. From T cells, B-cell-depleted T cells, or PBMCs came the material, which was cDNA or gDNA.

This CDR3 has 14 amino acids. V lost 7 bases to trimming and J lost 3 bases, with 12 bases between them. CDR1 and CDR2 from the germline V gene are SNHLY and FYNNEI. The chain combines TRBV2 with TRBJ1-4; weak D call: TRBD1 (5 bases). The clonotype was recovered from a man in his late teens or twenties who had recovered from COVID-19. The sequenced sample consisted of peripheral blood. CDR3 nucleotide sequence: TGTGCCAGCACGAGGGGAGGTGCTAATGAAAAACTGTTTTTT. This sequence encodes CASTRGGANEKLFF. The whole variable domain, remainder taken from reference TRBV2 and TRBJ1-4, is EPEVTQTPSHQVTQMGQEVILRCVPISNHLYFYWYRQILGQKVEFLVSFYNNEISEKSEIFDDQFSVERPDGSNFTLKIRSTKLEDSAMYFCASTRGGANEKLFFGSGTQLSVL.